These T cell receptor beta chains were read from a single sample in a study of early T cells in non-severe SARS-CoV-2 infection. Each CDR3 protein is one row after TCRdb ran MiXCR on the 5' RACE reads. The sample contains tens of thousands of distinct CDR3 sequences, 11% of which appear only once. The material sequenced was whole blood. These receptors all come from an adult who was a healthcare worker with PCR-confirmed SARS-CoV-2 infection or an uninfected control (not recorded which). Each CDR3 is given without its conserved first and last residue. Fields, in order: CDR3 protein, J gene, D gene, V gene. A D gene is named only where the DNA matches it firmly.

CDR3: SASSMNTEAF
J: TRBJ1-1
D: NA
V: TRBV20-1

CDR3: ATEGGRETQY
J: TRBJ2-5
D: NA
V: TRBV7-9

CDR3: ASSLAVGTEAF
J: TRBJ1-1
D: NA
V: TRBV7-8

CDR3: ASSPKLAGDYNEQF
J: TRBJ2-1
D: TRBD2
V: TRBV7-9

CDR3: ASSRRDLDNEQF
J: TRBJ2-1
D: NA
V: TRBV18

CDR3: ASSFDPTSHETQY
J: TRBJ2-5
D: NA
V: TRBV12-3/TRBV12-4

CDR3: ASSVDRDSYEQY
J: TRBJ2-7
D: TRBD1
V: TRBV9

CDR3: ASSLSGPYSNQPQH
J: TRBJ1-5
D: NA
V: TRBV7-2

CDR3: SARFWREAAQY
J: TRBJ2-3
D: TRBD2
V: TRBV20-1

CDR3: ASSLYRIQETQY
J: TRBJ2-5
D: NA
V: TRBV5-1

CDR3: ASSLTSRLNEKLF
J: TRBJ1-4
D: NA
V: TRBV7-8

CDR3: SARGAGTSGSINEQF
J: TRBJ2-1
D: TRBD2
V: TRBV20-1

CDR3: ASSLSGRHEQY
J: TRBJ2-7
D: TRBD2
V: TRBV11-2

CDR3: ASARDRYNQPQH
J: TRBJ1-5
D: TRBD1
V: TRBV4-1

CDR3: ASSQKAEQGDSPLH
J: TRBJ1-6
D: NA
V: TRBV4-3

CDR3: ASSWGETQY
J: TRBJ2-5
D: NA
V: TRBV5-4

CDR3: ASSATSSSYNEQF
J: TRBJ2-1
D: NA
V: TRBV7-2

CDR3: ASSSYGTLGEQY
J: TRBJ2-7
D: NA
V: TRBV2

CDR3: ASSLNPPTYYEQY
J: TRBJ2-7
D: NA
V: TRBV7-8

CDR3: ASSTGTGPYEQY
J: TRBJ2-7
D: TRBD1
V: TRBV6-6

CDR3: SARKTIMGEQY
J: TRBJ2-7
D: NA
V: TRBV20-1

CDR3: ASSDSGEKLF
J: TRBJ1-4
D: NA
V: TRBV10-2

CDR3: ASSLGGQGFEAF
J: TRBJ1-1
D: TRBD1
V: TRBV7-3

CDR3: ASSYEGLAVPDTQY
J: TRBJ2-3
D: TRBD2
V: TRBV6-2/TRBV6-3

CDR3: AISGGDQVNYEQY
J: TRBJ2-7
D: NA
V: TRBV10-3

CDR3: ASSPRAGAPTDTQY
J: TRBJ2-3
D: TRBD2
V: TRBV7-8

CDR3: ASSWGPLQGYEQY
J: TRBJ2-7
D: NA
V: TRBV19

CDR3: ASSRIKAGSYEQY
J: TRBJ2-7
D: NA
V: TRBV11-2

CDR3: ASSAGVGSTDTQY
J: TRBJ2-3
D: TRBD2
V: TRBV6-2/TRBV6-3

CDR3: ASSLVGGTKNIQY
J: TRBJ2-4
D: TRBD2
V: TRBV28

CDR3: SARDAKEDSNQPQH
J: TRBJ1-5
D: NA
V: TRBV20-1

CDR3: ASSVQGSNEQF
J: TRBJ2-1
D: NA
V: TRBV6-2/TRBV6-3

CDR3: ASSQDHSSAGPSYEQY
J: TRBJ2-7
D: NA
V: TRBV3-1

CDR3: ASSEGRITQY
J: TRBJ2-3
D: NA
V: TRBV2

CDR3: ASSLGEQPFDEQF
J: TRBJ2-1
D: NA
V: TRBV7-9

CDR3: ASSRSASAPYEQY
J: TRBJ2-7
D: NA
V: TRBV7-9

CDR3: ASSLQGSGRQETQY
J: TRBJ2-5
D: TRBD2
V: TRBV12-3/TRBV12-4

CDR3: ASSLKTGTIYGYT
J: TRBJ1-2
D: NA
V: TRBV6-5

CDR3: ASSLVDQLTDTQY
J: TRBJ2-3
D: NA
V: TRBV5-4

CDR3: ASRGGGSGNTIY
J: TRBJ1-3
D: NA
V: TRBV28

CDR3: SARQGTEQY
J: TRBJ2-7
D: NA
V: TRBV20-1

CDR3: ASSQEGTPNTEAF
J: TRBJ1-1
D: NA
V: TRBV3-1

CDR3: ASSFVRSYNSPLH
J: TRBJ1-6
D: NA
V: TRBV7-9

CDR3: ASSFATTNYGYT
J: TRBJ1-2
D: NA
V: TRBV9

CDR3: ASSLRPEEVF
J: TRBJ1-1
D: NA
V: TRBV11-2

CDR3: SVNDPFLSEAF
J: TRBJ1-1
D: NA
V: TRBV29-1

CDR3: ASSLGSRGSYNEQF
J: TRBJ2-1
D: NA
V: TRBV28

CDR3: ASSLLPIITGELF
J: TRBJ2-2
D: NA
V: TRBV11-2

CDR3: ASSPRGTANTGELF
J: TRBJ2-2
D: TRBD1
V: TRBV7-9

CDR3: ASSTGLAHNEQF
J: TRBJ2-1
D: TRBD2
V: TRBV12-3/TRBV12-4